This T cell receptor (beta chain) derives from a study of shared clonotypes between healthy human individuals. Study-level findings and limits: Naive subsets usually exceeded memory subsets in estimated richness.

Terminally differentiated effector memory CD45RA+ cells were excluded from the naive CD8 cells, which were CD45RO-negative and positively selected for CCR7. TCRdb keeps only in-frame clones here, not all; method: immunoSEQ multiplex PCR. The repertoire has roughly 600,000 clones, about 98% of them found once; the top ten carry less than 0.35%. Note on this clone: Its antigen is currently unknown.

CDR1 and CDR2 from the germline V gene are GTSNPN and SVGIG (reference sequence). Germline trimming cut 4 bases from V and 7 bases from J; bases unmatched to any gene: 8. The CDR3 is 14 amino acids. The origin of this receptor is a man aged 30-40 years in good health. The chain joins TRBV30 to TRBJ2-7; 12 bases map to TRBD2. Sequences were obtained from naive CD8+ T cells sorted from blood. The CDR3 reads CAWTPGLAGIEQYF. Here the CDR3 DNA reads TGTGCCTGGACCCCCGGACTAGCGGGAATTGAGCAGTACTTC.